The 9 T cell receptor beta chains listed next were all sequenced from one sample in a study of blood T cell repertoires in COVID-19. The protocol was immunoSEQ multiplex PCR, while the TCRdb copy is restricted to in-frame clones and leaves out a portion. The data hold hundreds of thousands of clones, with approximately 89% observed a single time. The specimen was peripheral blood. The receptors were gathered from a woman aged 18-29 years who had recovered from COVID-19.

This clone came up once. This rearrangement joins TRBV5-1 to TRBJ1-1; 11 positions agree with TRBD1. The CDR3 is 16 residues long. V shed 4 bases and J 1 base; nucleotides not matched to a gene: 6. Germline V gene sequence: CDR1 SGHRS, CDR2 YFSETQ. The chain's CDR3 is CASSRTGGEENTEAFF. CDR3 bases: TGCGCCAGCAGCCGGACAGGGGGCGAGGAGAACACTGAAGCTTTCTTT. The full variable domain, rest sourced from reference TRBV5-1 and TRBJ1-1, is KAGVTQTPRYLIKTRGQQVTLSCSPISGHRSVSWYQQTPGQGLQFLFEYFSETQRNKGNFPGRFSGRQFSNSRSEMNVSTLELGDSALYLCASSRTGGEENTEAFFGQGTRLTVV.

The chain links TRBV6-5 to TRBJ2-2; D is unresolved. Germline CDR1 is MNHEY and CDR2 is SVGAGI. V was pared by 2 bases and J by 4 bases, with 5 bases between. The CDR3 contains 13 residues. This CDR3 is CASSYPGTGELFF. Here the CDR3 DNA reads TGTGCCAGCAGTTACCCGGGCACCGGGGAGCTGTTTTTT.

The chain is built from TRBV19 and TRBJ1-2, with TRBD1 identical over 12 bases. V trimming: 5 bases; J trimming: 6 bases; junction bases outside the gene matches: 10. This CDR3 comprises 16 residues. CDR1 and CDR2 (germline): LNHDA, SQIVND (reference sequence). This chain's CDR3 is CASSPRMGQGAHGYTF. The CDR3 DNA is TGTGCCAGTAGTCCAAGAATGGGACAGGGGGCCCATGGCTACACCTTC.

DNA for the CDR3: TGTGCCAGCAGTTTGCAAAGGGCAGGGGTATACGAGCAGTACGTC. Its translation: CASSLQRAGVYEQYV. The J gene is TRBJ2-7, the V gene TRBV6-2 or TRBV6-3, with a weak D call TRBD1 (6 bases). This CDR3 comprises 15 residues. Trimming cost V 4 bases and J 4 bases, with 17 bases left between them. The V gene's germline CDR1 is MNHEY and CDR2 SVGEGT.

V gene TRBV11-3 combines with J gene TRBJ1-3; no clear D. The V gene's germline CDR1 is SGHNT and CDR2 YENEEA. CDR3 length: 15 amino acids. V was pared by 3 bases and J by 2 bases, with 11 bases between. The CDR3 sequence: CASSFEGGPGNTIYF. In DNA form, the CDR3 reads TGTGCCAGCAGCTTCGAGGGAGGTCCTGGAAACACCATATATTTT.

The chain is built from TRBV3-1 (or the pseudogene TRBV3-2) and TRBJ2-1; 8 bases match TRBD2. Germline values: CDR1 LGHDT, CDR2 YNNKEL (reference sequence). The length of the CDR3 is 18 residues. The V gene end was trimmed by 4 bases and the J gene end by 12 bases; junction bases not matched to a gene: 23. CDR3 residues: CASSPSRGWGLAGGLQFF. CDR3 nucleotide sequence: TGTGCCAGCAGCCCATCGCGGGGCTGGGGGCTAGCGGGCGGCCTGCAGTTCTTC.

This sequence joins TRBV6-5 and TRBJ1-5; D is possibly TRBD1 (6 bases). Germline V gives CDR1 MNHEY, CDR2 SVGAGI. The CDR3 runs 13 residues. V dropped 6 bases and J dropped 6 bases, with 12 bases sitting between them. The CDR3 DNA is TGTGCCAGCAGCCCGGACAGAACTCAGCCCCAGCATTTT. Its translation: CASSPDRTQPQHF.

The CDR3 nucleotides are TGTGCCAGCAGCGACGGACCGGGACAGGGCAACAATGAGCAGTTCTTC. It encodes CASSDGPGQGNNEQFF. The rearrangement joins TRBV7-2 to TRBJ2-1; TRBD1 aligns across 9 bases. Unmatched junction bases numbered 10, after V lost 5 bases and J lost 5 bases. CDR1 SGHTA and CDR2 FQGNSA come from the germline V gene. The CDR3 consists of 16 residues.

The CDR3 region has the DNA TGTGCCAGCAGCCTTGATAGCGCAAACCGGGGCCAGTACTTC. Translated, it gives CASSLDSANRGQYF. This rearrangement joins TRBV16 to TRBJ2-5; D is perhaps TRBD2 (5 bases). The length of the CDR3 is 14 residues. Between the trimmed V and J ends, which lost 4 bases and 10 bases, there was a span of 19 bases. Germline CDR1 KGHSY, CDR2 FQNENV.